Each of the 3 T cell receptor beta chains below was sequenced from the same sample in a study of beta chain features in type 1 diabetes. As every portion of the isolated RNA was reverse transcribed, the sequencing read expressed TCRB transcripts. Profiling relied on immunoSEQ multiplex PCR, and the TCRdb table lists in-frame clones only, not all of them. The data contain 130,000 to 150,000 clones, more than 9% of them singletons. The specimen sequenced was naive CD4+ T cells from blood. The receptor source for this set is a man younger than 30 in good health.

This clone was seen a handful of times. The chain combines TRBV5-4 with TRBJ1-4, with D maybe TRBD1 (5 bases). The V gene lost 0 bases and the J gene lost 4 bases, with 7 bases spanning the gap. CDR3 size: 14 residues. Germline assignment: CDR1 SGHNT and CDR2 YYREEE (reference sequence). CDR3 residues: CASSLAGFNEKLFF. CDR3 sequence (DNA): TGTGCCAGCAGCTTGGCAGGGTTTAATGAAAAACTGTTTTTT.

This clone was detected only a few times. This rearrangement joins TRBV5-6 to TRBJ1-4; 7 bases are shared with TRBD1. J was trimmed by 7 bases and V by 4 bases; bases with no gene match: 1. Per germline, CDR1 SGHDT and CDR2 YYEEEE. The CDR3 runs 12 residues. For the CDR3, the DNA is TGTGCCAGCAGCGACAGGGCTGAAAAACTGTTTTTT. It encodes CASSDRAEKLFF.

V is TRBV27 and J is TRBJ1-5; 10 bases align to TRBD1. CDR1 is MNHEY and CDR2 is SMNVEV in the germline V gene (reference sequence). The CDR3 has 17 residues. V shed 1 base, J shed 7 bases, and the junction held 10 bases outside the gene matches. CDR3 amino acids: CASSLWGPGQGHQPQHF. The CDR3 bases are TGTGCCAGCAGTTTATGGGGACCGGGACAGGGGCACCAGCCCCAGCATTTT.